This T cell receptor beta chain comes out of a study of blood T cell repertoires in COVID-19. Assay: immunoSEQ multiplex PCR; the TCRdb copy retains only in-frame clones and omits some. Of about 400,000 clones in the sample, approximately 87% were seen once. The V end was cut by 4 bases, the J end by 4 bases, with 10 bases between. Germline V gene data show CDR1 as MNHEY and CDR2 as SVGAGI. The CDR3 has 13 residues. The receptor was derived from a woman aged 50 to 65 who had recovered from COVID-19. V and J are TRBV6-5 and TRBJ1-2, with D maybe TRBD1 (6 bases). Sample: PBMCs or T cells enriched from blood (not recorded which). The chain's CDR3 is CASSSQTGYGYTF. CDR3 nucleotide sequence: TGTGCCAGCAGTTCGCAGACAGGCTATGGCTACACCTTC.